Below are 4 T cell receptor beta chains sequenced from a single sample in a study of CD8 T cells in Susac syndrome. RNA in amounts of about 0.5 to 1 ug was reverse transcribed with random hexamers. MiXCR, applied by TCRdb to the immunoSEQ multiplex PCR reads, yields one record per CDR3 protein. Among around 230,000 distinct CDR3 sequences listed, roughly 96% were seen once. The sequencing sample was made of CD4+ T cells from PBMCs. These receptors originate from a human donor with multiple sclerosis.

This sequence joins TRBV5-6 and TRBJ2-5; the D gene is possibly TRBD2 (5 bases). There are 11 residues in the CDR3. V was clipped by 6 bases and J by 7 bases, with 10 bases between them. In germline, CDR1 is SGHDT, CDR2 YYEEEE. The CDR3, as DNA: TGTGCCAGCACCTCCGAGGGGACCCAGTACTTC. This codes for CASTSEGTQYF.

The V and J genes are TRBV5-6 and TRBJ2-4, with TRBD2 identical over 10 bases. The CDR3 spans 17 residues. Germline CDR1 and CDR2: SGHDT and YYEEEE. V shed 4 bases, J shed 0 bases, and the junction held 7 bases outside the gene matches. The CDR3 here is CASSVPGLAKAKNIQYF. The CDR3 DNA reads as TGTGCCAGCAGCGTCCCGGGACTAGCGAAAGCCAAAAACATTCAGTACTTC.

The chain has TRBV11-1 and TRBJ2-7, with TRBD1 as a possible D gene (6 bases). CDR1 and CDR2 (germline): SGHAT, FQDESV (reference sequence). The CDR3 has 14 residues. Between the trimmed V and J ends, which lost 3 bases and 3 bases, there was a span of 12 bases. The CDR3 DNA follows: TGTGCCAGCAGCTTGACAGGTGCTATCTACGAGCAGTACTTC. It codes for CASSLTGAIYEQYF.

The V call is TRBV6-6, the J call TRBJ2-1; 12 bases map to TRBD2. V lost 4 bases and J lost 6; bases outside the gene matches: 1. The germline V gene has CDR1 MNHNY and CDR2 SVGAGI (reference sequence). The CDR3 covers 14 residues. The CDR3 is CASSSTSGSNEQFF. The CDR3 coding sequence is TGTGCCAGCAGTTCGACTAGCGGGAGCAATGAGCAGTTCTTC.